One and the same sample provided the 13 T cell receptor beta chains below, sequenced in a study of shared clonotypes between healthy human individuals (dated by TCRdb to the early 2020s). The library was generated by the immunoSEQ multiplex PCR assay. The clones in this table, taken by TCRdb from immuneACCESS, are in-frame only. Not every clone is retained; where verified, under half of the shortfall comes from an unresolved V gene, and the cause of the rest is unknown. The sample data list about 480,000 clones, and 60% to 80% of these were observed just once. The ten largest clones represent around 13% of the sample. The specimen was PBMCs. These receptor sequences come from a woman in her thirties or forties in good health. Some clones in this sample may be carry-over from other donors' samples.

The chain combines TRBV11-2 with TRBJ1-5; D might be TRBD1 (6 bases). Germline V gene lookup returns CDR1 SGHAT and CDR2 FQNNGV. V dropped 3 bases and J dropped 6 bases, with 15 bases sitting between them. CDR3 size: 15 residues. The chain's CDR3 is CASSFGVGAGQPQHF. DNA of the CDR3: TGTGCCAGCAGCTTCGGCGTGGGGGCGGGTCAGCCCCAGCATTTT. The full variable domain, completed using reference TRBV11-2 and TRBJ1-5, is EAGVAQSPRYKIIEKRQSVAFWCNPISGHATLYWYQQILGQGPKLLIQFQNNGVVDDSQLPKDRFSAERLKGVDSTLKIQPAKLEDSAVYLCASSFGVGAGQPQHFGDGTRLSIL.

V is TRBV6-1 and J is TRBJ2-5; 9 positions agree with TRBD1. The CDR3 has 15 amino acids. Germline lookup yields CDR1 MNHNS and CDR2 SASEGT. V was clipped by 4 bases and J by 1 base; unmatched bases: 4. CDR3 DNA sequence: TGTGCCAGCAGTGTTACAGGGGGCCCCCAAGAGACCCAGTACTTC. It is translated as CASSVTGGPQETQYF.

This sequence joins TRBV5-1 and TRBJ1-1; 7 bases agree with TRBD1. CDR1 is SGHRS and CDR2 is YFSETQ in the germline V gene. The CDR3 runs to 12 residues. V dropped 0 bases and J dropped 13; count of bases not matched to a gene: 6. CDR3 protein: CASSLDRGSFFF. In DNA form, the CDR3 reads TGCGCCAGCAGCTTGGACAGGGGCTCGTTTTTCTTT.

This CDR3 is CATSEPRIYPRPDTQYF. DNA of the CDR3: TGTGCCACCAGCGAACCCCGGATTTACCCCAGGCCAGATACGCAGTATTTT. The chain combines TRBV15 with TRBJ2-3; unclear D gene. CDR1 and CDR2 (germline): LNHNV, YYDKDF (reference sequence). This CDR3 spans 17 amino acids. Between the trimmed V and J ends, which lost 5 bases and 4 bases, there was a span of 22 bases.

Judged by abundance, this clone is medium-sized. The chain is built from TRBV14 and TRBJ1-5, with D uncertain. Germline V gives CDR1 SGHDN, CDR2 FVKESK. CDR3 length: 15 amino acids. V lost 4 bases to trimming and J lost 0 bases, with 10 bases between them. The CDR3 region is CASSLDMDSNQPQHF. CDR3 nucleotide sequence: TGTGCCAGCAGCCTTGACATGGATAGCAATCAGCCCCAGCATTTT.

This sequence joins TRBV18 and TRBJ2-1; 11 nucleotides align to TRBD1. Trimming cost V 4 bases and J 5 bases; bases outside gene matches: 4. Germline V gene sequence: CDR1 KGHSH, CDR2 LQKENI. There are 15 residues in the CDR3. DNA of the CDR3: TGTGCCAGCTCACGGGGACAGGGGGTCGACAATGAGCAGTTCTTC. This codes for CASSRGQGVDNEQFF.

Details on this clone: Other nucleotide sequences from this sample produce the same CDR3. This chain uses TRBV28 with TRBJ1-1; no clear D gene. V lost 2 bases, J lost 5 bases, and 6 bases lay in between. In germline, CDR1 is MDHEN, CDR2 SYDVKM. This CDR3 has 12 residues. CDR3 bases: TGTGCCAGCAGTTTACCGGGGACTGAAGCTTTCTTT. This translates into CASSLPGTEAFF.

This clone was seen just once. The rearrangement links TRBV6-5 to TRBJ1-1; 7 nucleotides agree with TRBD1. The germline V gene encodes CDR1 MNHEY and CDR2 SVGAGI. The CDR3 has 13 residues. Germline trimming cut 11 bases from V and 5 bases from J; bases unmatched to any gene: 11. CDR3 in amino acids: CAARRGRGTEAFF. CDR3 in DNA: TGTGCCGCTCGTAGGGGGCGCGGGACTGAAGCTTTCTTT.

V is TRBV5-1 and J is TRBJ1-2; the match to TRBD1 covers 8 bases. The CDR3 extends over 14 amino acids. V trimming: 3 bases; J trimming: 3 bases; junction bases outside the gene matches: 4. Per the germline V gene, CDR1 is SGHRS and CDR2 is YFSETQ. The CDR3 DNA follows: TGCGCCAGCAGCTCGGCAGGGGGCGACTATGGCTACACCTTC. It encodes CASSSAGGDYGYTF. Full variable domain (outside the CDR3, taken from reference TRBV5-1 and TRBJ1-2): KAGVTQTPRYLIKTRGQQVTLSCSPISGHRSVSWYQQTPGQGLQFLFEYFSETQRNKGNFPGRFSGRQFSNSRSEMNVSTLELGDSALYLCASSSAGGDYGYTFGSGTRLTVV.

The V call is TRBV11-2, the J call TRBJ2-2; D unclear. This CDR3 contains 14 residues. V gave up 4 bases and J gave up 4 bases, with 10 bases separating them. In germline, CDR1 is SGHAT, CDR2 FQNNGV. The CDR3 loop reads CASSSGFGTGELFF. The CDR3 DNA follows: TGTGCCAGCAGCTCAGGATTTGGCACCGGGGAGCTGTTTTTT. The full variable domain, its missing parts supplied by reference TRBV11-2 and TRBJ2-2, is EAGVAQSPRYKIIEKRQSVAFWCNPISGHATLYWYQQILGQGPKLLIQFQNNGVVDDSQLPKDRFSAERLKGVDSTLKIQPAKLEDSAVYLCASSSGFGTGELFFGEGSRLTVL.

The chain combines TRBV14 with TRBJ1-1; D gene uncertain. The CDR3 loop spans 14 amino acids. The V end was cut by 8 bases, the J end by 5 bases, with 18 bases between. Germline CDR1 SGHDN, CDR2 FVKESK. The CDR3 DNA is TGTGCCAGCTCCAAGGCGTACGGGGATACTGAAGCTTTCTTT. Translation gives CASSKAYGDTEAFF. The whole variable domain, remainder taken from reference TRBV14 and TRBJ1-1, is EAGVTQFPSHSVIEKGQTVTLRCDPISGHDNLYWYRRVMGKEIKFLLHFVKESKQDESGMPNNRFLAERTGGTYSTLKVQPAELEDSGVYFCASSKAYGDTEAFFGQGTRLTVV.

This chain links TRBV5-1 with TRBJ1-4, with 7 bases fitting TRBD1. The V and J ends lost 4 bases and 8 bases, in that order; junction bases with no gene match: 17. This CDR3 region has 17 residues. In germline, CDR1 is SGHRS, CDR2 YFSETQ. CDR3 nucleotides: TGCGCCAGCAGCCCGGGAACTTCGGCAGGGGGTTACGAAAAACTGTTTTTT. This gives the protein CASSPGTSAGGYEKLFF.

V is TRBV2 and J is TRBJ2-6; 9 bases fit TRBD1. This CDR3 is 17 amino acids long. J was trimmed by 0 bases and V by 8 bases; bases with no gene match: 8. Germline CDR1 reads SNHLY; CDR2 reads FYNNEI. CDR3: CASRRGQGYSGANVLTF. The CDR3 DNA reads TGTGCCAGCCGTCGGGGACAGGGCTACTCTGGGGCCAACGTCCTGACTTTC.